This section outlines one T cell receptor beta chain sequence together with its context. The repertoire was sequenced with immunoSEQ multiplex PCR; TCRdb's copy has only in-frame clones and lacks some. The table lists over 10,000 clones, roughly two thirds of them singletons. This sample stems from a study of T cells after somatic rescue of genetic block. CDR1 and CDR2 from the germline V gene are SQVTM and ANQGSEA. Trimming took 0 bases from V and 0 from J; bases not matched to a gene: 5. This CDR3 spans 16 amino acids. The chain links TRBV29-1 to TRBJ1-3; 7 positions agree with TRBD1. The sample consisted of peripheral blood mononuclear cells (PBMCs). The receptor comes from a boy between 10 and 17 years old. CDR3 DNA: TGCAGCGTTGAAGATCGGACAGGCTTCTCTGGAAACACCATATATTTT. Amino acid sequence: CSVEDRTGFSGNTIYF.